The clone carrying this T cell receptor beta chain was observed a handful of times. Antigen: not known. This sample is drawn from a study of T-cell memory formation after mild COVID-19. Whole-study results and caveats: The study detected some responding clones in pre-infection memory, suggesting cross-reactive memory joined. Mostly located in CM and EM were contracting CD4+ clones, with contracting CD8+ clones located in EMRA. Day 15 to 85 contracting clones showed balanced CD4/CD8; later expanders leaned CD4+.

TCRdb redid the calling of the 5' RACE reads with MiXCR, one entry per CDR3 protein. The data contain about 88,000 distinct CDR3 sequences, 25% of them singletons. The V and J ends lost 3 bases and 5 bases respectively, with 13 bases between them. Germline V CDR1 and CDR2: SEHNR, FQNEAQ (reference sequence). CDR3 length: 14 residues. The TCR sequence derives from a man aged 18 to 30 who had mild COVID-19 (a few samples of this study predate the infection). Cell type and time point are not known. The chain recombines TRBV7-9 with TRBJ2-5; the D gene could be TRBD1 or TRBD2 (5 bases each). The material sequenced was PBMCs or a T cell subset sorted from them (not recorded which). CDR3 bases: TGTGCCAGCAGCTTTGTATCGGGGCGGGAGACCCAGTACTTC. Translating gives CASSFVSGRETQYF.